The 2 T cell receptor beta chains given below trace back to one sample, sequenced in a study of cytomegalovirus exposure and HLA in healthy donors (dated by TCRdb to about 2017). Preparation of the library involved the immunoSEQ multiplex PCR assay. Not all clones reach the TCRdb copy of this immuneACCESS table, which keeps in-frame sequences only. Checked studies attribute under half of the gap to unresolved V genes and leave the rest unexplained. The sample yields about 260,000 clones; roughly 88% were counted once. The ten largest clones represent approximately 3.1% of the sample. The sequenced sample consisted of PBMCs. The source of these receptors is a woman under 40 in good health and CMV-seronegative.

The rearrangement uses TRBV12-5 and TRBJ2-7; possible D gene TRBD1, 6 bases. This CDR3 has 14 amino acids. Per the germline V gene, CDR1 is LGHNT and CDR2 is FRNRAP. Trimming removed 6 bases from V and 2 bases from J, with 14 bases in between. CDR3 DNA: TGTGCTAGTGGCCGGGACATCCCACCCTACGAGCAGTACTTC. This gives the protein CASGRDIPPYEQYF.

This chain joins TRBV6-5 and TRBJ1-4; D may be TRBD1 (5 bases). The CDR3 has 14 residues. V was pared by 6 bases and J by 8 bases, with 16 bases between. CDR1 is MNHEY, CDR2 SVGAGI, per germline. The CDR3 region is CASRPRDLVEKLFF. In DNA, the CDR3 is TGTGCCAGCAGGCCCCGGGACCTCGTGGAAAAACTGTTTTTT.